This T cell receptor (beta chain) was sequenced for a study of shared clonotypes between healthy human individuals. Findings and limits, study-wide: Shared clonotypes across all four donors exceeded non-shared ones in generation probability. Incomplete sequencing of sorted subsets was indicated by rarefaction despite large depth. Among donors, the sharing of clonotypes was expected to be influenced by sequencing depth.

This clone was observed once. What it recognizes is unknown. Only CD45RO-negative cells positively selected for CCR7 counted as naive CD8 cells, so terminally differentiated effector memory CD45RA+ cells were excluded. Generated by immunoSEQ multiplex PCR, the TCRdb table keeps only in-frame clones and is missing some. The table lists about 680,000 clones, 92% of them singletons. Germline values: CDR1 LGHNA, CDR2 YNFKEQ. V lost 0 bases and J lost 8; bases outside the gene matches: 6. The CDR3 has 15 residues. What was sequenced was naive CD8+ T cells sorted from blood. This rearrangement joins TRBV4-2 to TRBJ1-2; 10 nucleotides agree with TRBD1. The receptor was derived from a man under 40 in good health. The CDR3 protein is CASSQDPGTGEGYTF. As DNA, the CDR3 is TGTGCCAGCAGCCAAGATCCAGGGACAGGGGAGGGCTACACCTTC.